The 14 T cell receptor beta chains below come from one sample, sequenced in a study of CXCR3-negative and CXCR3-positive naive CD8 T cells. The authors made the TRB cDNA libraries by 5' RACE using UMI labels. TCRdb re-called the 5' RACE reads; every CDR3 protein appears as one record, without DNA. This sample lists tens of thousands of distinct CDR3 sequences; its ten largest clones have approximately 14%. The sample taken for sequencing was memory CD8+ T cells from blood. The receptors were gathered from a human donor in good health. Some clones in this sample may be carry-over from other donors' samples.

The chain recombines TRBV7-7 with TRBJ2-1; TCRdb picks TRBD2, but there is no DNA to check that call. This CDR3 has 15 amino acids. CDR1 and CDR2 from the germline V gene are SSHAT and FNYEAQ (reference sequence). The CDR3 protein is CASSPGLASYNEQFF.

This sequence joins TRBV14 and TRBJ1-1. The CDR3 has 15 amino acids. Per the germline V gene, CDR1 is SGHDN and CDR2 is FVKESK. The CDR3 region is CASSRIGRLNTEAFF.

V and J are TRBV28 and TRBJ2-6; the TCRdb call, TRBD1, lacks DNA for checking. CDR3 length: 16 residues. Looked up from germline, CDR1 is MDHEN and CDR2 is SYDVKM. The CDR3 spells CASSWGPISGANVLTF.

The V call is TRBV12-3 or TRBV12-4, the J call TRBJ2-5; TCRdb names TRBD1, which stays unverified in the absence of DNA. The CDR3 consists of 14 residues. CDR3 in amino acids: CASSLWGAQETQYF.

The CDR3 is CSHTGNYGYTF. The chain joins TRBV29-1 to TRBJ1-2; the D call of TRBD1 rests on TCRdb alone, since no DNA is present to check it. This CDR3 has 11 residues. Germline assignment: CDR1 SQVTM and CDR2 ANQGSEA.

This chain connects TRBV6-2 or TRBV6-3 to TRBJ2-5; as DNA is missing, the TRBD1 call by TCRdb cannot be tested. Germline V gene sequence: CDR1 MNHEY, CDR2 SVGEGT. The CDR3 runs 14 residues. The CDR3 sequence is CAGSQGQGQKTQYF.

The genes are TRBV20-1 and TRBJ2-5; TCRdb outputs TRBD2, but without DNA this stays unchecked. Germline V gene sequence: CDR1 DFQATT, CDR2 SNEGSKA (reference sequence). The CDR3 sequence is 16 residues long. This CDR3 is CSARDIEASSQETQYF.

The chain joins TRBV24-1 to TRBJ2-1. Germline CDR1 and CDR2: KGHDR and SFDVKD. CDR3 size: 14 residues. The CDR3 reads CATSDSNDHNEQFF.

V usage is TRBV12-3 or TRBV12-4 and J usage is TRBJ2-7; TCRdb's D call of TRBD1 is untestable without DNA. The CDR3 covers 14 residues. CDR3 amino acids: CASSTGNLPYEQYF.

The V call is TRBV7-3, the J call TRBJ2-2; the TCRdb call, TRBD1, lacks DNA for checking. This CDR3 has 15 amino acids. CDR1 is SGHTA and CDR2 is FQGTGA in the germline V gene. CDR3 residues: CASSSTAANTGELFF.

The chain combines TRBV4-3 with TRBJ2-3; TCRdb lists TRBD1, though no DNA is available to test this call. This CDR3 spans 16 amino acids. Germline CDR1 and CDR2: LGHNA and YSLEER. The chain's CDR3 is CASSQDLGQGADTQYF.

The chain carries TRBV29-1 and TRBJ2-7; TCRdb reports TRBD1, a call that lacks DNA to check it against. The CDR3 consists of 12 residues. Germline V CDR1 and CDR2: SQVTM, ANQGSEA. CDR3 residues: CSVEEAGDEQYF.

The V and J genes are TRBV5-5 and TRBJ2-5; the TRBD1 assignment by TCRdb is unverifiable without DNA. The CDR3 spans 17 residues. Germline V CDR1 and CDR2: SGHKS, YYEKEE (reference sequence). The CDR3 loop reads CASSLVSFGQGQETQYF. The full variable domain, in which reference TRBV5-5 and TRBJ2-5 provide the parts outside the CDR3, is DAGVTQSPTHLIKTRGQQVTLRCSPISGHKSVSWYQQVLGQGPQFIFQYYEKEERGRGNFPDRFSARQFPNYSSELNVNALLLGDSALYLCASSLVSFGQGQETQYFGPGTRLLVL.

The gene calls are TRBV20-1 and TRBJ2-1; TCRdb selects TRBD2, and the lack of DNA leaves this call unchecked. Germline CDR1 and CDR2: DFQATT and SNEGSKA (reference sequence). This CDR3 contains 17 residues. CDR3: CSARDHEGLSSYNEQFF.